The clone carrying this TCR beta chain has only one observation. Its antigen is not identified. Assay: immunoSEQ multiplex PCR; the TCRdb copy retains only in-frame clones and omits some. The table lists approximately 30,000 clones, around 75% of them singletons. The data are from a study of vaccination effects on CD4 cells after COVID-19. Whole-study results and caveats: Clones from infection and from vaccination both contracted markedly late after vaccination.

Before sequencing, viral peptide pools were used by the ViraFEST assay to expand antigen-specific CD4+ T cells. Subsequent to less than twelve days of culture, CD4+ T cells were isolated. Vaccinated participants had no history of SARS-CoV-2 infection and tested negative for nucleocapsid antibodies. Roughly 2 million PBMC per well were cultured with 9 to 10 IU/ml IL-2 and roughly 10 ug/ml peptides. The TCR was taken from a human donor who received a COVID-19 vaccine. The sample in question was CD4+ T cells from PBMCs cultured with SARS-CoV-2 spike peptides, obtained before COVID-19 vaccination.

The DNA for the CDR3 is TGTGCCAGTAGTAAATTACAGGGGGCTGACACCGGGGAGCTGTTTTTT. Translating it yields CASSKLQGADTGELFF. The V gene is TRBV19, the J gene TRBJ2-2; 9 bases line up with TRBD1. Germline trimming cut 4 bases from V and 3 bases from J; bases unmatched to any gene: 6. The CDR3 runs to 16 residues. Germline CDR1 is LNHDA and CDR2 is SQIVND (reference sequence).